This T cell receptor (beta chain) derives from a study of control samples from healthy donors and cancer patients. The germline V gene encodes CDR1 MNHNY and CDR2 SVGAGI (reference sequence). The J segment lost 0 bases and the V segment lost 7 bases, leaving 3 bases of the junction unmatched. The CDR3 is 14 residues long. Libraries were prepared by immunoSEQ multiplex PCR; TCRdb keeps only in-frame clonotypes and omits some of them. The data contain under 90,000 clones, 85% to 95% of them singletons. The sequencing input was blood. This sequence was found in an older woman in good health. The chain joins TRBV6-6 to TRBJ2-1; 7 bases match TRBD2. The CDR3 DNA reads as TGTGCCAGCACTAGCGGCCGCTCCTACAATGAGCAGTTCTTC. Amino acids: CASTSGRSYNEQFF.